The 28 T cell receptor beta chains reported below all come from one sample, sequenced in a study of T cells in Graves' hyperthyroidism and ophthalmopathy. There were TCR beta CDR3 regions amplified from RNA transcripts. The HTBI primer set was used in a first-round RT-PCR of the TCR CDR3. Each CDR3 protein is one row after TCRdb ran MiXCR on the multiplex PCR reads. The table includes hundreds of thousands of distinct CDR3 sequences, approximately 15% detected once. The sequencing sample was made of blood. These receptor sequences come from a woman in her thirties with Graves' hyperthyroidism that later progressed to Graves' ophthalmopathy.

Many counts were recorded for this clonotype. This chain connects TRBV11-2 to TRBJ2-3; D gene ambiguous. Germline values: CDR1 SGHAT, CDR2 FQNNGV. V dropped 2 bases and J dropped 2 bases, with 8 bases sitting between them. The CDR3 has 14 residues. The DNA of the CDR3 is TGTGCCAGCAGCTTAAAACTTCTCACAGATACGCAGTATTTT. Translation: CASSLKLLTDTQYF.

As to this clonotype: A much larger clone sits a single nucleotide away, making a read error possible. The chain joins TRBV2 to TRBJ2-1; 12 nucleotides align to TRBD2. The ends lost 10 bases at V and 8 bases at J; junction bases unmatched: 12. In germline, CDR1 is SNHLY, CDR2 FYNNEI. The CDR3 consists of 15 residues. The chain's CDR3 is CATVLGLAGSYEQFF. In DNA form, the CDR3 reads TGTGCCACCGTTCTCGGACTAGCGGGATCCTATGAGCAGTTCTTC.

The table lists this clonotype with many counts. V gene TRBV2 combines with J gene TRBJ2-1, with 11 bases lining up with TRBD2. The CDR3 is 15 amino acids. Germline V CDR1 and CDR2: SNHLY, FYNNEI. The V segment lost 6 bases and the J segment 5 bases; nucleotides outside the gene matches: 6. This chain's CDR3 is CASRTSGSRHNEQFF. CDR3 coding DNA: TGTGCCAGCAGAACTAGCGGGAGTCGTCACAATGAGCAGTTCTTC.

At least ten counts were recorded for this clonotype. The V call is TRBV30, the J call TRBJ1-1; weak D call: TRBD1 (6 bases). CDR1 GTSNPN and CDR2 SVGIG come from the germline V gene (reference sequence). This CDR3 is built from 13 residues. Trimming cost V 7 bases and J 3 bases, with 15 bases left between them. Here the CDR3 DNA reads TGTGCCTCGGGTCCTAGGGGGGACACTGAAGCTTTCTTT. This codes for CASGPRGDTEAFF.

The J gene is TRBJ2-7, the V gene TRBV7-2, with D possibly TRBD2 on 5 matching bases. CDR3 length: 15 amino acids. The V end lost 6 bases, the J end lost 0 bases, and 15 bases lay between the germline ends. The V gene's germline CDR1 is SGHTA and CDR2 FQGNSA. The CDR3 DNA sequence: TGTGCCAGCAGTATTAGCGACTTAAGCTCCTACGAGCAGTACTTC. Its translation is CASSISDLSSYEQYF.

This clonotype came up many times. V is TRBV11-2 and J is TRBJ2-7; 9 bases agree with TRBD2. This CDR3 has 15 amino acids. CDR1 SGHAT and CDR2 FQNNGV come from the germline V gene. V lost 5 bases to trimming and J lost 0 bases; unmatched junction nucleotides: 5. Here the CDR3 reads CASSVASGDSYEQYF. Here the CDR3 DNA reads TGTGCCAGCAGCGTCGCTAGCGGGGACTCCTACGAGCAGTACTTC.

The V gene is TRBV2, the J gene TRBJ2-1, with 11 bases identical to TRBD1. The CDR3 has 15 amino acids. Trimming took 6 bases from V and 1 from J; bases not matched to a gene: 2. From germline, CDR1 is SNHLY and CDR2 FYNNEI. The CDR3 DNA reads TGTGCCAGCAGCGGGACAGGGGGGTCCTACAATGAGCAGTTCTTC. This codes for CASSGTGGSYNEQFF.

This clonotype was recorded at least ten times. This chain connects TRBV28 to TRBJ1-3; 7 bases match TRBD1. The CDR3 loop spans 16 amino acids. With V trimmed by 6 bases and J by 5 bases, 13 bases remained unmatched. Per the germline V gene, CDR1 is MDHEN and CDR2 is SYDVKM. CDR3 bases: TGTGCCAGCAGGACTCCAGGGGGGGCGAATCGAAACACCATATATTTT. Its translation is CASRTPGGANRNTIYF.

This clonotype showed up many times. This chain uses TRBV11-3 with TRBJ1-2; the D is unclear. Per the germline V gene, CDR1 is SGHNT and CDR2 is YENEEA. V was trimmed by 5 bases and J by 7 bases, leaving 14 bases between them. CDR3 size: 13 residues. CDR3: CASSRGPESGYTF. The CDR3 nucleotides read TGTGCCAGCAGCCGCGGGCCCGAGAGTGGCTACACCTTC.

V is TRBV3-1 and J is TRBJ2-1; 9 bases agree with TRBD2. The V segment lost 0 bases and the J segment 2 bases; nucleotides outside the gene matches: 20. This CDR3 has 22 amino acids. CDR1 is LGHDT, CDR2 YNNKEL, per germline (reference sequence). Here the CDR3 reads CASSQDRWGSSSGIRTYNEQFF. CDR3 in DNA: TGTGCCAGCAGCCAAGATCGTTGGGGCAGCTCTAGCGGGATAAGAACCTACAATGAGCAGTTCTTC.

This clonotype was recorded many times. V is TRBV11-3 and J is TRBJ2-3; 8 bases line up with TRBD1. Germline V CDR1 and CDR2: SGHNT, YENEEA. The length of the CDR3 is 16 residues. The ends lost 0 bases at V and 1 base at J; junction bases unmatched: 3. CDR3 coding DNA: TGTGCCAGCAGCTTAGATTTGACAGGGGGCACAGATACGCAGTATTTT. Its protein product is CASSLDLTGGTDTQYF.

This clonotype was counted many times. V and J are TRBV2 and TRBJ2-2; TRBD2 matches 8 bases. The CDR3 has 15 residues. The germline CDR1 and CDR2 sequences are SNHLY and FYNNEI. The V gene end was trimmed by 8 bases and the J gene end by 0 bases; junction bases not matched to a gene: 5. This CDR3 is CASRGGASNTGELFF. The CDR3 nucleotides read TGTGCCAGCCGGGGGGGGGCGTCGAACACCGGGGAGCTGTTTTTT.

This clonotype was counted at least ten times. The chain has TRBV27 and TRBJ1-6, with D possibly TRBD1 on 5 matching bases. V lost 1 base and J lost 8, with 12 bases in between. CDR3 length: 15 amino acids. Germline V gene data show CDR1 as MNHEY and CDR2 as SMNVEV (reference sequence). The CDR3: CASSLYGGSHSPLHF. The DNA of the CDR3 is TGTGCCAGCAGTTTATACGGGGGTTCTCATTCACCCCTCCACTTT.

This chain joins TRBV28 and TRBJ2-7, with 13 bases fitting TRBD2. The J segment lost 3 bases and the V segment lost 6 bases, leaving 17 bases of the junction unmatched. Germline V CDR1 and CDR2: MDHEN, SYDVKM. This CDR3 has 19 residues. The CDR3 sequence is CASSPRPGLAGTLFYEQYF. Here the CDR3 DNA reads TGTGCCAGCAGCCCGCGGCCGGGACTAGCGGGGACTCTATTCTACGAGCAGTACTTC.

The chain has TRBV15 and TRBJ1-5, with TRBD1 matching over 10 bases. This CDR3 comprises 15 residues. Germline CDR1 LNHNV, CDR2 YYDKDF (reference sequence). Trimming took 4 bases from V and 7 from J; bases not matched to a gene: 7. The CDR3 coding sequence is TGTGCCACCAGCAAGACAGGGGGCGCGGAGCAGCCCCAGCATTTT. Its translation is CATSKTGGAEQPQHF.

In this sample, this clonotype turned up many times. The genes are TRBV29-1 and TRBJ2-1, with D hard to call. CDR1 and CDR2 (germline): SQVTM, ANQGSEA. Trimming stripped 0 bases from V and 2 bases from J, with 11 bases between. This CDR3 is 15 amino acids long. The CDR3 here is CSVEEGPVTYNEQFF. Written as DNA, the CDR3 is TGCAGCGTTGAAGAGGGTCCCGTAACCTACAATGAGCAGTTCTTC.

This clonotype was detected ten times or more. The chain uses TRBV19 and TRBJ2-7; the match to TRBD2 covers 7 bases. The germline gives CDR1 LNHDA, CDR2 SQIVND (reference sequence). The trim removed 8 bases at V and 4 bases at J, leaving 20 bases unmatched. The CDR3 has 17 residues. For the CDR3, the DNA is TGTGCCAGTTTTAGGCGGACCCATTGGCTAGCGGATTACGAGCAGTACTTC. Amino acids: CASFRRTHWLADYEQYF.

This clonotype was counted only a few times. The genes are TRBV7-2 and TRBJ1-2; 11 bases agree with TRBD1. Trimming removed 5 bases from V and 8 bases from J; junction bases left unmatched: 10. Germline CDR1 reads SGHTA; CDR2 reads FQGNSA. The CDR3 runs to 15 residues. CDR3 DNA sequence: TGTGCCAGCAGCGCCCGGGACAGGGGGAGGTGGGGCTACACCTTC. It translates to CASSARDRGRWGYTF.

Concerning this clonotype itself: Given a much more abundant clone one base away, this may be a read error. The missing conserved phenylalanine or tryptophan at the end of this CDR3 makes a read error likely. The chain carries TRBV5-1 and TRBJ2-5; TRBD2 is a possible D gene (5 bases). Per germline, CDR1 SGHRS and CDR2 YFSETQ. The CDR3 spans 14 residues. Trimming removed 0 bases at V and 5 bases at J, with 11 bases between. The DNA of the CDR3 is TGCGCCAGCAGCTTGGTAGGGCGGGTCGAGACCCAGTACCTC. The encoded protein is CASSLVGRVETQYL.

Points on this clonotype: This may come from a read error, since a much larger clone is one base off. The V and J genes are TRBV30 and TRBJ2-1; tentative D call: TRBD2 (6 bases). CDR1 is GTSNPN, CDR2 SVGIG, per germline (reference sequence). The CDR3 extends over 15 amino acids. This chain's CDR3 is CAWGTGDWSYNEQVF. For the CDR3, the DNA is TGTGCCTGGGGAACGGGAGATTGGTCCTACAATGAGCAGGTCTTC.

V is TRBV29-1 and J is TRBJ2-2, with D unresolved. This CDR3 has 11 residues. The germline CDR1 and CDR2 sequences are SQVTM and ANQGSEA. With 6 bases removed from V and 10 bases from J, the gap between germline ends came to 12 bases. CDR3 loop: CSVELNEELFF. The DNA of the CDR3 is TGCAGCGTGGAACTAAACGAGGAGCTGTTTTTT.

The chain links TRBV24-1 to TRBJ2-1; D gene ambiguous. The V and J ends lost 4 bases and 0 bases respectively, with 15 bases between them. Looked up from germline, CDR1 is KGHDR and CDR2 is SFDVKD. The CDR3 sequence is 17 residues long. This CDR3 is CATSDSGRTGSYNEQFF. Here the CDR3 DNA reads TGTGCCACCAGTGACTCCGGTCGTACGGGCTCCTACAATGAGCAGTTCTTC.

This clonotype showed up many times. The chain has TRBV6-1 and TRBJ2-1; D not certain. Germline-derived CDR1 and CDR2 are MNHNS and SASEGT. The CDR3 length is 11 residues. V lost 7 bases and J lost 7, with 8 bases in between. The CDR3 DNA follows: TGTGCCAGCAAGTTGTGGAATGAGCAGTTCTTC. Translating gives CASKLWNEQFF.

This clonotype turned up a few times. The chain combines TRBV9 with TRBJ2-7; 11 positions agree with TRBD2. Germline assignment: CDR1 SGDLS and CDR2 YYNGEE. There are 15 residues in the CDR3. V shed 2 bases and J 4 bases; nucleotides not matched to a gene: 5. This chain's CDR3 is CASSVSGTSGYEQYF. In DNA form, the CDR3 reads TGTGCCAGCAGCGTCAGCGGGACTAGCGGATACGAGCAGTACTTC. The whole variable domain, filled in from reference TRBV9 and TRBJ2-7, reads DSGVTQTPKHLITATGQRVTLRCSPRSGDLSVYWYQQSLDQGLQFLIQYYNGEERAKGNILERFSAQQFPDLHSELNLSSLELGDSALYFCASSVSGTSGYEQYFGPGTRLTVT.

This chain joins TRBV12-3 or TRBV12-4 and TRBJ1-2, with a weak D call TRBD1 (6 bases). This CDR3 region has 13 residues. V was clipped by 9 bases and J by 1 base, with 12 bases between them. The DNA of the CDR3 is TGTGCCAGGGGGGCGGGATTTAACTATGGCTACACCTTC. This codes for CARGAGFNYGYTF.

This clonotype was seen ten or more times. The chain uses TRBV27 and TRBJ2-1; 11 bases match TRBD2. Looked up from germline, CDR1 is MNHEY and CDR2 is SMNVEV (reference sequence). This CDR3 is 17 amino acids long. V lost 3 bases to trimming and J lost 4 bases; unmatched junction nucleotides: 8. The CDR3 nucleotides read TGTGCCAGCAGTTTCCTTACCGGGACTAGCGGTTACAATGAGCAGTTCTTC. Translated: CASSFLTGTSGYNEQFF.

The CDR3 sequence is CSAGPSVDTQYF. The CDR3 DNA reads TGCAGTGCTGGCCCCTCGGTAGATACGCAGTATTTT. The V gene is TRBV20-1, the J gene TRBJ2-3; D is unresolved. The CDR3 covers 12 residues. Germline V gene data show CDR1 as DFQATT and CDR2 as SNEGSKA (reference sequence). Trimming left V 5 bases short and J 5 bases short, with 11 bases between.

In its sample, this clonotype was seen many times. V and J are TRBV5-1 and TRBJ1-2; D may be TRBD1 (5 bases). Germline V gene lookup returns CDR1 SGHRS and CDR2 YFSETQ. The V and J ends lost 0 bases and 6 bases respectively, with 12 bases between them. This CDR3 has 14 amino acids. This chain's CDR3 is CASSLAEDNDGYTF. CDR3 nucleotide sequence: TGCGCCAGCAGCTTGGCCGAGGACAACGATGGCTACACCTTC.